This TCR beta chain appears in the sequencing data of a study of cytomegalovirus exposure and HLA in healthy donors. In the study overall: In a previous analysis, 120 million or so unique TCR beta sequences were found from 150 million to 200 million T cells. Study-wide results and caveats: Analyses of presence and absence presupposed an approximately uniform sequencing depth across donors. A later analysis linked 16,951 TCR beta sequences to HLA alleles at 0.05 false discovery rate. Later analysis reportedly placed an Asian-associated ancestry cluster below the approximately 680-donor mean in N-insertions.

CDR3 length: 16 residues. Germline assignment: CDR1 SEHNR and CDR2 FQNEAQ (reference sequence). Trimming took 3 bases from V and 2 from J, leaving 11 bases between them. The PCR ran on 60 Vbeta and 13 Jbeta primers. Sequencing was performed with immunoSEQ multiplex PCR; in TCRdb, only in-frame clones are kept and a portion is missing. The data hold 150,000 to 200,000 clones, with around 80% observed a single time. This clone was seen only once. The antigen is undetermined. The V call is TRBV7-9, the J call TRBJ2-6; D is perhaps TRBD2 (5 bases). The sequence was obtained from a woman in her 50s in good health and CMV-seropositive. Sequenced input: PBMCs. The CDR3 DNA follows: TGTGCCAGCAGCTTTCGGGATTCGGCTGGGGCCAACGTCCTGACTTTC. Translated, it gives CASSFRDSAGANVLTF.